This section outlines one T cell receptor beta chain sequence together with its context. Per the original data handling: Reference gene primers were amplified, and this amplification served to estimate nucleated cell counts. Using immunoSEQ multiplex PCR, the repertoire was profiled, and TCRdb retains in-frame clones only, with some absent. The DNA was the basis for D and trimming; V, J and clone size are from that table. This table has some 270,000 clones, around 81% appearing once. The sample belongs to a study of blood T cell repertoires in COVID-19. The CDR3 is made up of 12 amino acids. V shed 6 bases, J shed 8 bases, and the junction held 6 bases outside the gene matches.

Sequenced sample: peripheral blood. This chain links TRBV12-3 or TRBV12-4 with TRBJ1-2; 7 bases are shared with TRBD1. This clonotype originated in a person aged 65 to 85 with COVID-19, enrolled during active disease. The CDR3, as DNA: TGTGCCAGCAGGGAGACAGGGAAAGGCTACACCTTC. Its translation is CASRETGKGYTF.